This TCR beta chain was sequenced in a study of cytomegalovirus exposure and HLA in healthy donors. Study results and caveats: Sequencing had likely introduced a cluster of highly shared sequence variants as an artifact.

Notes on this clone: Its antigen is still unknown.

Primers: 60 Vbeta forward and 13 Jbeta reverse. As handled by the study authors: A later analysis counted roughly 74 million unique TCR beta chains, 9.5 million to 13 million shared. The repertoire was sequenced with immunoSEQ multiplex PCR; TCRdb's copy has only in-frame clones and lacks some. V and J calls plus clone size are reproduced from that table; the DNA served to infer D and trimming. The sample lists about 130,000 clones, roughly four fifths seen once, with 5.5% to 8.5% in the top ten. The CDR3 extends over 16 amino acids. Germline assignment: CDR1 LGHNA and CDR2 YSLEER. The V and J ends lost 1 base and 2 bases respectively, with 13 bases between them.

The receptor was isolated from a male donor in good health and CMV-seronegative. This chain connects TRBV4-3 to TRBJ2-3; perhaps TRBD2 as D (7 bases). Input material: PBMCs. CDR3 in amino acids: CASSQVGGAYTDTQYF. The CDR3, as DNA: TGCGCCAGCAGCCAAGTTGGGGGGGCTTACACAGATACGCAGTATTTT.